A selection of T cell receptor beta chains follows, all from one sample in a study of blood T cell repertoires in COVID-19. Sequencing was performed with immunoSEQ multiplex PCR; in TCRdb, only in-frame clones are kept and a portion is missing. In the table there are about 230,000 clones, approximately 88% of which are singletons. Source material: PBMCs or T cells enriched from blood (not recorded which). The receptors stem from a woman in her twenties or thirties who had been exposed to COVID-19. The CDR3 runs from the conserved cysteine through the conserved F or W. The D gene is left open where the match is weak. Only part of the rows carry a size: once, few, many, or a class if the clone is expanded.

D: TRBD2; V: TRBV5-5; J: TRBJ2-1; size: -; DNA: TGTGCCAGCAGCTTGGTGGGGTCCGGAGCGGGGGTAAATGAGCAGTTCTTC; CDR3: CASSLVGSGAGVNEQFF
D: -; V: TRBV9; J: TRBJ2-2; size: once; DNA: TGTGCCAGCAGGTTCGGGACGAACACCGGGGAGCTGTTTTTT; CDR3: CASRFGTNTGELFF
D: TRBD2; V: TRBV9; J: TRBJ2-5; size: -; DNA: TGTGCCAGCAGCGTAGCCGGGACTAGCGGCCAAGAGACCCAGTACTTC; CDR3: CASSVAGTSGQETQYF
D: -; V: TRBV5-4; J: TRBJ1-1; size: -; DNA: TGTGCCAGCAGCTCGGGACTGAGGAACACTGAAGCTTTCTTT; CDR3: CASSSGLRNTEAFF
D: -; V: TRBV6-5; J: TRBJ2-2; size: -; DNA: TGTGCCAGCACTTCTTTAGAGCTGTTTTTT; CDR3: CASTSLELFF
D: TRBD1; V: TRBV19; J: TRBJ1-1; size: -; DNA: TGTGCCAGTAGTAGCTTCGGACAGGGAAAAACTGAAGCTTTCTTT; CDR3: CASSSFGQGKTEAFF
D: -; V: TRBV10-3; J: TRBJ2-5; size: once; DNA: TGTGCCATCAGTGGTATCCAAGAGACCCAGTACTTC; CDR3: CAISGIQETQYF
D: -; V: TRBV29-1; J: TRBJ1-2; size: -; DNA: TGCAGCGTTGAAAGGACAAACTATGGCTACACCTTC; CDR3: CSVERTNYGYTF
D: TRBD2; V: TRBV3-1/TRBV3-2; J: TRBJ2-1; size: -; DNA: TGTGCCAGCAGCCCCTTAGCGGGAGTTCACGATGAGCAGTTCTTC; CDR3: CASSPLAGVHDEQFF
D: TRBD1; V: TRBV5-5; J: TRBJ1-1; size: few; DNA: TGTGCCAGCAGCGTTGACAGGGGGCTGGACACTGAAGCTTTCTTT; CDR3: CASSVDRGLDTEAFF
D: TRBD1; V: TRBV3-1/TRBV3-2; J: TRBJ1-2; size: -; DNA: TGTGCCAGCAGCCACCGACAGGGGGCGAATGGCTACACCTTC; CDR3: CASSHRQGANGYTF
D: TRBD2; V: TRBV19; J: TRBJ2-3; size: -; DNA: TGTGCCAGTAGTACCGTTCTTAGCGGGAGGGCCACAGATACGCAGTATTTT; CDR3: CASSTVLSGRATDTQYF
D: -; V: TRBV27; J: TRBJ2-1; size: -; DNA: TGTGCCAGCAGTCAGGGTTGGAATGAGCAGTTCTTC; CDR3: CASSQGWNEQFF
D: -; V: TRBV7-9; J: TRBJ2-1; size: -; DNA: TGTGCCAGCAGCTTAGCCCTAGCCAGCTCCTACAATGAGCAGTTCTTC; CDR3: CASSLALASSYNEQFF
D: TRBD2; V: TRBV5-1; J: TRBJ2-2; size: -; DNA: TGCGCCAGCAGCTTGGTCGGACTAGCGGGTTCCGGGGAGCTGTTTTTT; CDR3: CASSLVGLAGSGELFF
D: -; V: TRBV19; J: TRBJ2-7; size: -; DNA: TGTGCCAGTAGGAGAAGGACAGACTACGAGCAGTACTTC; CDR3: CASRRRTDYEQYF
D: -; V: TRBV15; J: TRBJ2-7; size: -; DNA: TGTGCCACCAGCAGTCACCGGCAGGGCTACGAGCAGTACTTC; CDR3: CATSSHRQGYEQYF
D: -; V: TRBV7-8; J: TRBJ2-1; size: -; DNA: TGTGCCAGCAGCTTTTCCAGCGGGAATGAGCAGTTCTTC; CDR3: CASSFSSGNEQFF
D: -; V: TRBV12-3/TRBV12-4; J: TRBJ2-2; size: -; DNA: TGTGCCAGCAGCAAAGGGGAGCTGTTTTTT; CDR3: CASSKGELFF
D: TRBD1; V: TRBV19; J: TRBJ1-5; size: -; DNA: TGTGCCAGTAGCCGGGGGACAGAAAGCAATCAGCCCCAGCATTTT; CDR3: CASSRGTESNQPQHF
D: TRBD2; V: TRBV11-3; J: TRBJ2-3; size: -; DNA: TGTGCCAGCAGCTTAGGTAGCGGGAGCACAGATACGCAGTATTTT; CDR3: CASSLGSGSTDTQYF
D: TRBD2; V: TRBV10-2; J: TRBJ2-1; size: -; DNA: TGCGCCAGCCGGAACGGCGGGAGGGCTTTCGGGGAGCAGTTCTTC; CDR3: CASRNGGRAFGEQFF
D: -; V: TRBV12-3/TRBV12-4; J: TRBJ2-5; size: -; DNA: TGTGCCAGCGCCCGGGACTTTGAAGAGACCCAGTACTTC; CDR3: CASARDFEETQYF
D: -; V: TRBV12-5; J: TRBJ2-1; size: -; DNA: TGTGCTAGTGGTTTCCGTGAGCAGTTCTTC; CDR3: CASGFREQFF
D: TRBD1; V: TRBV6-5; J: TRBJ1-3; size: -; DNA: TGTGCCAGCAGCCGCCCCGGGACAGGGATGAACACCATATATTTT; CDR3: CASSRPGTGMNTIYF
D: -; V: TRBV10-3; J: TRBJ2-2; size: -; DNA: TGTGCCTCGTCTCCGGGTCCCGATACCGGGGAGCTGTTTTTT; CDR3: CASSPGPDTGELFF
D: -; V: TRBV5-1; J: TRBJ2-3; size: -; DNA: TGCGCCAGCAGCTTGCTTAGCGGTATAGTAGATACGCAGTATTTT; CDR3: CASSLLSGIVDTQYF
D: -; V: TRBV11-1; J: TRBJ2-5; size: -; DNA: TGTGCCAGCAGCCGCCAAGCTTCGTACCAAGAGACCCAGTACTTC; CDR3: CASSRQASYQETQYF
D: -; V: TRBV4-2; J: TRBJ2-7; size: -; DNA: TGTGCCAGCAGCCAAGGAGTTGACGAGCAGTACTTC; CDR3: CASSQGVDEQYF
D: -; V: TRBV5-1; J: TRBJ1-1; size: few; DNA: TGCGCCAGCAGCTTGGCGGGGGGGTCGCGTAACACTGAAGCTTTCTTT; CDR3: CASSLAGGSRNTEAFF
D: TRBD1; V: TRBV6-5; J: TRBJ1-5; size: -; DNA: TGTGCCAGCGGGGACAGGAGTAATCAGCCCCAGCATTTT; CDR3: CASGDRSNQPQHF
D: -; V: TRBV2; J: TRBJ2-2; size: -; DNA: TGTGCCAGCAGTGGAGGGTACACCGGGGAGCTGTTTTTT; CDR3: CASSGGYTGELFF
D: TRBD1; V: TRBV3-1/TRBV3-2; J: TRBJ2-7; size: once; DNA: TGTGCCAGCAGCCTACTTACCGGGACAGCTTCTTTCTACGAGCAGTACTTC; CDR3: CASSLLTGTASFYEQYF
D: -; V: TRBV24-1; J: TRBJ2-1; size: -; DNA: TGTGCCACCTCCCTAGGGGGGGGTAGGGGATACAATGAGCAGTTCTTC; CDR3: CATSLGGGRGYNEQFF
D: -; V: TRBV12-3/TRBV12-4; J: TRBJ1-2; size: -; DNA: TGTGCCAGCAGTTTAGCGAATATCAGGGGCTACACCTTC; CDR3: CASSLANIRGYTF
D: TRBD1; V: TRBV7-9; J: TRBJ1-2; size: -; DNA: TGTGCCAGCAGCTTGGGCCCGACAGGGACATCAAAAAGAAACTATGGCTACACCTTC; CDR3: CASSLGPTGTSKRNYGYTF
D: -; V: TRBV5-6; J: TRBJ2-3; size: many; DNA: TGTGCCAGCAGCTTTAGCGTCGCAGATACGCAGTATTTT; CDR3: CASSFSVADTQYF
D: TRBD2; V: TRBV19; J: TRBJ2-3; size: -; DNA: TGTGCCAGTAGCCTGCTAGCGGGAGAAACAGATACGCAGTATTTT; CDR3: CASSLLAGETDTQYF
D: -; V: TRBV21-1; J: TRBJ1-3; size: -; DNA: TGTGCCAGCAGCAAAGATCTGACAGGATTATACTTCTCGGACTCTGGAAACACCATATATTTT; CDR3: CASSKDLTGLYFSDSGNTIYF
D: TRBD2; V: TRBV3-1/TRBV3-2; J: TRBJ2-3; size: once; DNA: TGTGCCAGCAGCCAAGGGGCCAAGGGCGGGAGGGGAGATACGCAGTATTTT; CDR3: CASSQGAKGGRGDTQYF
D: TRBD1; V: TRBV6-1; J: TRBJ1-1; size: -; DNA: TGTGCCAGCAGTGTTAAGGGACAGGGGGCTAAACGGAGCACTGAAGCTTTCTTT; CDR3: CASSVKGQGAKRSTEAFF
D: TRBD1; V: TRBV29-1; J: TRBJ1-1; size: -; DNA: TGCAGCGTTGCGGACAGGGGGCTCTTTGAAGCTTTCTTT; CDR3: CSVADRGLFEAFF
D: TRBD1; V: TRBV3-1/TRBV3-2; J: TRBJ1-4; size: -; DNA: TGTGCCAGCAGCCGTTTGGGGACAGGGGAAGAAAAACTGTTTTTT; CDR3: CASSRLGTGEEKLFF
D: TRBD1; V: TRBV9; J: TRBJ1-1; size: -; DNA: TGTGCCAGCAGCCGGACAGGAGAGAACACTGAAGCTTTCTTT; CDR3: CASSRTGENTEAFF
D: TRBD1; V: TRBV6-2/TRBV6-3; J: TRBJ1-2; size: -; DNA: TGTGCCAGCAGTTCAGTTGTGGGACAGGGCTATGGCTACACCTTC; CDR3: CASSSVVGQGYGYTF
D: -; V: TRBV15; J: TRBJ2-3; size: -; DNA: TGTGCCACCAGCAGAGATGGAGTCACAGATACGCAGTATTTT; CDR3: CATSRDGVTDTQYF